This T cell receptor beta chain was observed in a study of T-cell reconstitution after alpha-beta-depleted transplantation in children. This clonotype was detected ten times or more. The CDR3 covers 16 residues. Germline V gives CDR1 PRHDT, CDR2 FYEKMQ (reference sequence). Trimming removed 1 base from V and 1 base from J, with 12 bases in between. The TCRbeta library was prepared with unique molecular identifiers. TCRdb independently ran MiXCR on the PCR reads; one entry per CDR3 protein. The table includes about 72,000 distinct CDR3 sequences, just under 7.5% detected once. Sequenced here: PBMCs from the stem cell graft donor, sampled from the stem cell graft. The J gene is TRBJ2-3, the V gene TRBV13; a weak D match, TRBD1 (5 bases). This sequence originates from a human donor who donated a stem cell graft to a child with acute lymphoblastic leukemia. CDR3 region: CASSLDEVGRTDTQYF. The DNA of the CDR3 is TGTGCCAGCAGCTTAGATGAGGTGGGGCGCACAGATACGCAGTATTTT. The whole variable domain, filled in from reference TRBV13 and TRBJ2-3, reads AAGVIQSPRHLIKEKRETATLKCYPIPRHDTVYWYQQGPGQDPQFLISFYEKMQSDKGSIPDRFSAQQFSDYHSELNMSSLELGDSALYFCASSLDEVGRTDTQYFGPGTRLTVL.